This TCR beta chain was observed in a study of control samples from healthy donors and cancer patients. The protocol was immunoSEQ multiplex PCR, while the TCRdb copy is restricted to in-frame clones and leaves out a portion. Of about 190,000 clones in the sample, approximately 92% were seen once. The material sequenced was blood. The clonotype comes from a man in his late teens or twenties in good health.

The CDR3 reads CASGTPGLQETQYF. CDR3 nucleotide sequence: TGCGCCAGCGGCACCCCGGGACTGCAAGAGACCCAGTACTTC. The chain is built from TRBV4-1 and TRBJ2-5; possibly TRBD2 for D (6 bases). The V and J ends lost 8 bases and 2 bases respectively, with 15 bases between them. This CDR3 contains 14 residues. Germline-derived CDR1 and CDR2 are MGHRA and YSYEKL.